This T cell receptor beta chain is from a study of response to subunit inactivated influenza vaccine. Study-wide results and caveats: Each seasonal flu vaccination may recruit only limited new T cells, authors suggested.

TCRdb re-derived calls from the RT-PCR reads in MiXCR, one entry per CDR3 protein. The sample contains a few hundred thousand distinct CDR3 sequences, roughly 12% of which appear only once. This clonotype has just a few counts. Its antigen is currently unknown. Germline lookup yields CDR1 SGHAT and CDR2 FQNNGV. This CDR3 is built from 13 residues. V was clipped by 1 base and J by 6 bases, with 9 bases between them. These data were also filed under a second study, of T cells expressing NK-cell markers. In that study: As the method of synthesis, 5'RACE template switching with UMIs yielded TCR beta cDNA.

The sequences come from PBMCs from blood, collected on the day of vaccination. The sequence derives from a man aged 45 to 65 who received an inactivated influenza vaccine. This chain joins TRBV11-2 and TRBJ1-1; no definite D call. The CDR3 spells CASSLGYSSEAFF. The DNA of the CDR3 is TGTGCCAGCAGCTTAGGGTACAGCTCTGAAGCTTTCTTT.